This T cell receptor (beta chain) was recovered during a study of blood T cell repertoires in COVID-19. For the study at large: Material from acute and convalescent COVID-19 was sourced from the United States, Italy and Spain. Sample material is recorded as cDNA or gDNA derived from T cells, B-cell-depleted T cells, or PBMCs.

CDR1 is GTSNPN and CDR2 is SVGIG in the germline V gene (reference sequence). Trimming took off 6 bases at V and 6 bases at J, with 11 bases between the two ends. The CDR3 runs 12 residues. This clone was observed at least ten times. TCRdb's table, derived via immunoSEQ multiplex PCR, lists solely in-frame clones and lacks some. In the table there are some 70,000 clones, approximately 73% of which are singletons. The rearrangement links TRBV30 to TRBJ2-2, with TRBD1 as a possible D gene (6 bases). The clonotype originates from a man between 60 and 75 years old with COVID-19, enrolled during active disease. Sequenced input: peripheral blood. CDR3 in amino acids: CACRDRSGELFF. Written as DNA, the CDR3 is TGTGCCTGTAGAGACAGGTCCGGGGAGCTGTTTTTT.